The 13 T cell receptor beta chains presented below share a single source sample, sequenced in a study of Ad26.COV2.S vaccination and SARS-CoV-2 variants. Using immunoSEQ multiplex PCR, the repertoire was profiled, and TCRdb retains in-frame clones only, with some absent. The table lists some 240,000 clones, roughly 89% of them singletons. Treatment in this sample: some 20 received Ad26.COV2.S at low or high dose, single or two shots; about 5 received placebo; per-sample allocation not given. Specimens were obtained on day 63 following the first vaccine or placebo injection. This material consisted of peripheral blood, taken in a trial of Ad26.COV2.S vaccine versus placebo. Source of these receptors: a person between 18 and 65 years old who received the Ad26.COV2.S COVID-19 vaccine or a placebo.

This chain joins TRBV7-2 and TRBJ2-4; D is unclear. With 5 bases removed from V and 4 bases from J, the gap between germline ends came to 6 bases. Germline CDR1 reads SGHTA; CDR2 reads FQGNSA. The CDR3 consists of 12 residues. Here the CDR3 DNA reads TGTGCCAGCAGCCCCCAAAAAAACATTCAGTACTTC. Protein: CASSPQKNIQYF.

This clone was observed a single time. The V and J genes are TRBV11-1 and TRBJ2-3; D gene unclear. Trimming removed 5 bases from V and 2 bases from J, with 11 bases in between. Germline loops: CDR1 SGHAT, CDR2 FQDESV (reference sequence). This CDR3 contains 14 residues. CDR3 bases: TGTGCCAGCAGCGGGCAAGCTTACACAGATACGCAGTATTTT. Residues: CASSGQAYTDTQYF.

This chain uses TRBV18 with TRBJ2-1; possible D gene TRBD2, 6 bases. V shed 3 bases and J shed 0 bases, with 15 bases lying between them. This CDR3 spans 17 amino acids. CDR1 and CDR2 (germline): KGHSH, LQKENI. DNA of the CDR3: TGTGCCAGCTCACCTCCCAATCTAGCGAGCTCCTACAATGAGCAGTTCTTC. Translation: CASSPPNLASSYNEQFF.

Ten or more counts support this clone. The same CDR3 also results from other DNA sequences found in this sample. The chain carries TRBV6-4 and TRBJ2-1; 7 nucleotides line up with TRBD1. This CDR3 is built from 15 residues. Trimming at V came to 2 bases and at J to 3 bases, leaving 4 bases not matched to a gene. Germline V gene lookup returns CDR1 MRHNA and CDR2 SNTAGT. The CDR3 bases are TGTGCCAGCAGTGACCTTGCAGGGGGCTACAATGAGCAGTTCTTC. Translating gives CASSDLAGGYNEQFF.

The chain has TRBV7-9 and TRBJ1-2, with D possibly matching TRBD1 (6 bases). V lost 3 bases and J 6 bases, leaving 11 bases between the germline ends. This CDR3 has 13 amino acids. Germline V gene sequence: CDR1 SEHNR, CDR2 FQNEAQ (reference sequence). CDR3 residues: CASSFPGGDGYTF. The CDR3 region has the DNA TGTGCCAGCAGCTTCCCCGGGGGCGATGGCTACACCTTC.

The CDR3 protein is CASSAGQRYGYTF. CDR3 bases: TGTGCCAGCAGCGCTGGACAACGCTATGGCTACACCTTC. The chain uses TRBV9 and TRBJ1-2; D might be TRBD1 (5 bases). CDR3 length: 13 residues. V lost 3 bases and J 4 bases, leaving 10 bases between the germline ends. Germline CDR1 and CDR2: SGDLS and YYNGEE. Based on the CDR3 plus reference TRBV9 and TRBJ1-2, the full variable domain is DSGVTQTPKHLITATGQRVTLRCSPRSGDLSVYWYQQSLDQGLQFLIQYYNGEERAKGNILERFSAQQFPDLHSELNLSSLELGDSALYFCASSAGQRYGYTFGSGTRLTVV.

This rearrangement joins TRBV6-6 to TRBJ1-5; no clear D. Trimming removed 5 bases from V and 1 base from J, with 12 bases in between. The CDR3 covers 15 residues. Germline V CDR1 and CDR2: MNHNY, SVGAGI (reference sequence). DNA for the CDR3: TGTGCCAGCAGTAGGAGGGCGAGGAGCAATCAGCCCCAGCATTTT. Translation: CASSRRARSNQPQHF.

CDR3: CAWSVPMSFQPQHF. The CDR3 DNA sequence: TGTGCCTGGAGTGTACCAATGAGTTTCCAACCCCAGCATTTT. This chain links TRBV30 with TRBJ1-5; D not certain. V was trimmed by 0 bases and J by 10 bases, leaving 16 bases between them. Germline V gene lookup returns CDR1 GTSNPN and CDR2 SVGIG (reference sequence). This CDR3 comprises 14 residues.

The chain has TRBV7-2 and TRBJ2-3; 15 bases are shared with TRBD2. The CDR3 is made up of 14 amino acids. Losses at the gene ends were 6 bases for V and 8 bases for J; bases not matched to a gene: 3. Looked up from germline, CDR1 is SGHTA and CDR2 is FQGNSA. CDR3 amino acids: CASRGGLAGGTQYF. The CDR3 nucleotides read TGTGCCAGCAGGGGGGGACTAGCGGGAGGTACGCAGTATTTT.

The CDR3 spells CASSQVLGEYGYTF. The CDR3 nucleotides read TGTGCCAGCAGCCAAGTTTTAGGAGAGTATGGCTACACCTTC. The genes are TRBV3-1 (or the pseudogene TRBV3-2) and TRBJ1-2; D is uncertain. Germline V gene sequence: CDR1 LGHDT, CDR2 YNNKEL (reference sequence). Trimming took off 1 base at V and 5 bases at J, with 11 bases between the two ends. This CDR3 spans 14 amino acids.

J is TRBJ2-7 and V is TRBV4-1; D call uncertain. Trimming shortened V by 1 base and J by 8 bases, and 15 bases separated the two germline ends. CDR1 and CDR2 (germline): MGHRA, YSYEKL. The CDR3 totals 14 residues. CDR3 nucleotides: TGCGCCAGCAGCCAAGGGGGTACAGCCGGGCAGCAGTACTTC. It is translated as CASSQGGTAGQQYF.

This clone was seen once. J is TRBJ1-5 and V is TRBV5-5; 9 positions agree with TRBD1. CDR1 SGHKS and CDR2 YYEKEE come from the germline V gene (reference sequence). After removal of 4 bases from V and 8 bases from J, the junction contained 10 bases not matched to a gene. This CDR3 has 15 amino acids. CDR3 residues: CASSRSQGAREPQHF. CDR3 coding DNA: TGTGCCAGCAGCAGATCACAGGGGGCGCGGGAGCCCCAGCATTTT.

The rearrangement links TRBV29-1 to TRBJ2-1; no clear D. In germline, CDR1 is SQVTM, CDR2 ANQGSEA. V lost 7 bases and J lost 0, with 10 bases in between. The CDR3 contains 13 residues. CDR3 bases: TGCAGCGGGGTAGCACACTCCTACAATGAGCAGTTCTTC. As protein: CSGVAHSYNEQFF.